This TCR beta chain emerged from a study of blood T cell repertoires in COVID-19. About the study: Acute-phase and convalescent COVID-19 samples originated in the United States, Italy and Spain. T cells, B-cell-depleted T cells, or PBMCs provided the cDNA or gDNA that served as material.

CDR3 length equals 13 residues. From germline, CDR1 is SEHNR and CDR2 FQNEAQ (reference sequence). V was clipped by 5 bases and J by 5 bases; unmatched bases: 3. Authors' analysis steps: How many nucleated cells were present was estimated from reference gene primer amplification. Libraries were prepared by immunoSEQ multiplex PCR; TCRdb keeps only in-frame clonotypes and omits some of them. V and J calls plus clone size are reproduced from that table; the DNA served to infer D and trimming. The sample contains tens of thousands of clones, roughly 90% of which appear only once. The sequence was obtained from a woman older than 75 with acute or convalescent COVID-19. The specimen sequenced was peripheral blood. The V call is TRBV7-9, the J call TRBJ1-5, with 7 nucleotides matching TRBD1. In DNA form, the CDR3 reads TGTGCCAGCAGCCCCGGGACAGATCAGCCCCAGCATTTT. Amino acid sequence: CASSPGTDQPQHF.